The entry below describes one TCR beta chain. The target of this receptor is not known. At one end, the junction sequence differs from germline, possibly due to a read error. This sample is part of a study of blood T cells in healthy people across ages (dated by TCRdb to between 2014 and 2017). In the study overall: Template switching captured roughly one uniquely barcoded TCR beta cDNA molecule per two T cells in model experiments. The study measured age-related changes in TCR beta repertoire diversity using deep sequencing normalized with unique cDNA molecular identifiers. The donors were split into four age groups: young (average around 15 years), middle-aged (nearly 40), aged (roughly 68) and long-lived (under 85). Donors of different ages were randomly distributed across sequencing lanes to avoid experimental bias. For two donors (one aged 18 to 30 and one aged 80 or older), the study analyzed two additional independent replicas of 1 million unique cDNA reads from the same blood draw.

Library prep was done by 5' RACE. Sequencing used an Illumina HiSeq 2500. A second PCR of roughly 7 to 12 cycles was run with a J-beta primer mix and a sample-barcoded 5' primer. Each TCR beta cDNA molecule received a unique molecular identifier from a template-switch 5' adaptor carrying 12 random nucleotides. At least 2.5 million CDR3-containing paired-end reads were obtained from each sample. First-strand cDNA synthesis was performed from all RNA using the Mint cDNA synthesis kit, with priming by a TRBC-specific oligonucleotide. Following uracil-DNA glycosylase treatment, a first 18-cycle PCR with universal primers M1SS and BC2_uni_R was performed on all cDNA. The authors' pipeline ran thus. For normalization, 1 million high-quality reads were randomly selected from each sample, with every read carrying a distinct molecular identifier. Instead of being binned into consensus sequences, reads that shared molecular identifiers were thrown out. MiTCR, run with a Q25 quality threshold and the strictest error-elimination algorithm, handled CDR3 identification, clonotype clustering and error correction. Lower-bound total TCR beta diversity was estimated with a nonparametric unseen species model using Euler transformation. TCRdb reworked the public reads: Q25 trimming with fastp, MiXCR clone assembly, productive beta chains retained. Records with the same CDR3 protein are collapsed into one entry carrying the most frequent genes and DNA. The V and J calls here are based on TCRdb, not the publication. Counted in this sample were some 550,000 distinct CDR3 sequences; 45% to 55% of them appeared once. Just under 25% of the sample is taken by the ten largest.

CDR1 and CDR2, looked up from the germline V gene (reference sequence), are DFQATT and SNEGSKA. The CDR3 spans 15 residues, from the cysteine through the phenylalanine. Only CDR3 DNA remains: 45 bases, in frame from the first base. The roughly 37 donors, aged about 6 to 100 years, were systemically healthy Caucasian individuals from Russia. Around 9.8 milliliters of peripheral blood were collected from each donor into EDTA-treated Vacutainer tubes. Ficoll-Paque density-gradient centrifugation was used to isolate PBMCs, with at least 7 million per sample. Total RNA was extracted from PBMCs with Trizol reagent, with at least 6 micrograms obtained per sample. For every donor, an aliquot of PBMCs went through flow cytometry to measure the percentages of naive CD45RAhigh/CD27high T cells. The study at large found these results: Observed TCR beta diversity correlated strongly with the percentage of naive T cells measured by flow cytometry. Observed TCR beta diversity per million T cells fell roughly linearly with age, and a significant reduction was already apparent by age around 40. Because profiling used bulk unsorted PBMCs, naive and antigen-experienced compartments could not be compared conclusively. Compared with the aged group, more naive CD4+ T cells, fewer expanded clones and increased TCR diversity were shown by the long-lived group, suggesting age selection. Estimates of total diversity from one million sequenced T cells were regarded as lower bounds and underestimates. Because donor CMV infection status was unknown, age-related changes in expanded clonotypes were potentially confounded.

The receptor was derived from an elderly man in good health. Sequences were obtained from blood. Recombination connected TRBV20-1 to TRBJ2-1; possibly the D gene is TRBD2, per 6 matching bases. The DNA reads TGCAGTGCCTCCCGCTGGCGGGGAATCTACAGTGAGCAGTTCTTC. It codes for CSASRWRGIYSEQFF.